This T cell receptor (beta chain) came from a study of T-cell memory formation after mild COVID-19. This CDR3 has 13 residues. Per the germline V gene, CDR1 is DFQATT and CDR2 is SNEGSKA (reference sequence). Trimming removed 6 bases from V and 6 bases from J, with 16 bases in between. TCRdb used MiXCR to reprocess the 5' RACE reads, holding one entry per CDR3 protein. The table records roughly 200,000 distinct CDR3 sequences, about 16% of them present only once. This TCR was sampled from an adult woman who had mild COVID-19 (a few samples of this study predate the infection). Cell type and time point are not known. Sequenced sample: PBMCs or a T cell subset sorted from them (not recorded which). The chain links TRBV20-1 to TRBJ2-3; D may be TRBD1 (5 bases). The DNA for the CDR3 is TGCAGTGCGTACCATCACGCAGGGGATACGCAGTATTTT. Protein product: CSAYHHAGDTQYF.